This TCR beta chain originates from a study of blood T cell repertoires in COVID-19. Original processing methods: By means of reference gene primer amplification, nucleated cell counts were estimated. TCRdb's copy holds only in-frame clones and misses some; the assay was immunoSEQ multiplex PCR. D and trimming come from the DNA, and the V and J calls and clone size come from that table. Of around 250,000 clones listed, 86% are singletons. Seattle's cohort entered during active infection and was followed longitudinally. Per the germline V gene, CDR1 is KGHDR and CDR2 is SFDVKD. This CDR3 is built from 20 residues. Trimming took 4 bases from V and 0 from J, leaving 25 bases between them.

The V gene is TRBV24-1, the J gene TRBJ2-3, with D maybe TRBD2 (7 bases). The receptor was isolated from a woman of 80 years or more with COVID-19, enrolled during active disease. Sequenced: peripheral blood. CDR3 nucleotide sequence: TGTGCCACCAGTGACTCCTTCGGGGGGCTCCCTCAATCTAGCACAGATACGCAGTATTTT. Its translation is CATSDSFGGLPQSSTDTQYF.